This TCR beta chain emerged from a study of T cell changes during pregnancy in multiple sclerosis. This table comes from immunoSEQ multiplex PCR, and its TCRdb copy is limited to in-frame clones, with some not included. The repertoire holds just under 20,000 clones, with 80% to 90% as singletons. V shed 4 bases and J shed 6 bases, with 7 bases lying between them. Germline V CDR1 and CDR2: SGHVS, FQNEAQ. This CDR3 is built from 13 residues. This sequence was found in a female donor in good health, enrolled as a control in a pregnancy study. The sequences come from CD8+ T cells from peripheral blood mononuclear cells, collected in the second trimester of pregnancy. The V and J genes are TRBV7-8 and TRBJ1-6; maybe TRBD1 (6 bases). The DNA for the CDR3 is TGTGCCAGCAGCTCGGACAGTAATTCACCCCTCCACTTT. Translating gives CASSSDSNSPLHF.